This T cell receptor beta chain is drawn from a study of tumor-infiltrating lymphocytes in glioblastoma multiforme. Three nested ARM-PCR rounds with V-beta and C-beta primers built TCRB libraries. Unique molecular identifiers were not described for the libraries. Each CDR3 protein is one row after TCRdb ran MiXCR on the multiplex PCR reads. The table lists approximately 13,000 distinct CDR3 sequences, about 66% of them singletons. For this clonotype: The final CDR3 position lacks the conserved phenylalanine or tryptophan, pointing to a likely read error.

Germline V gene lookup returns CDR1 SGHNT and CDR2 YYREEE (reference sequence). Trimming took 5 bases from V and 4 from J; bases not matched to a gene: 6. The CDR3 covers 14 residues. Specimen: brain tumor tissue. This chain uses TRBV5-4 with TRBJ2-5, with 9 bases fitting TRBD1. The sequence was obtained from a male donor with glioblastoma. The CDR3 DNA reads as TGTGCCAGCAGTACGACAGGGGGGATAGAGACCCAGTACCTC. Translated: CASSTTGGIETQYL.